A selection of T cell receptor beta chains follows, all from one sample in a study of blood T cells in healthy people across ages. In TCRdb, the 5' RACE reads were re-called with MiXCR into one record per CDR3 protein. This table holds about a million distinct CDR3 sequences, roughly 51% found once. Sequencing was performed on blood. Source of these receptors: a woman in her sixties or seventies in good health. Both conserved end residues are part of each CDR3. The D gene is left open where the match is weak. The size of a clone is reported for some rows only, either as once, few or many, or as a class for expanded clones.

>TRBV14|TRBJ2-3|NA|few
CASSPPYGDTQYF
TGTGCCAGCAGCCCCCCATATGGGGATACGCAGTATTTT
>TRBV4-1|TRBJ2-5|NA|once
CASSHQTRRAQETQYF
TGCGCCAGCAGCCACCAGACTAGGAGGGCTCAAGAGACCCAGTACTTC
>TRBV29-1|TRBJ1-2|NA|NA
CSAKQAPNYGYTF
TGCAGCGCCAAACAAGCGCCTAACTATGGCTACACCTTC
>TRBV7-2|TRBJ2-5|NA|NA
CASSLQVGSLETQYF
TGTGCCAGCAGCTTACAGGTGGGATCCTTGGAGACCCAGTACTTC
>TRBV12-3/TRBV12-4|TRBJ2-6|NA|many
CASSVSGANVLTF
TGCGCCAGCAGTGTATCTGGGGCCAACGTCCTGACTTTC
>TRBV11-2|TRBJ2-7|NA|NA
CASALGRRPYEQYF
TGTGCCAGCGCCCTGGGCAGACGACCCTACGAGCAGTACTTC
>TRBV12-3/TRBV12-4|TRBJ2-5|TRBD2|NA
CASRLGGGRRETQYF
TGTGCCAGCAGACTCGGGGGGGGCCGTCGAGAGACCCAGTACTTC
>TRBV20-1|TRBJ1-5|NA|NA
CSARSVYSNQPQHF
TGCAGTGCTAGATCGGTTTATAGCAATCAGCCCCAGCATTTT
>TRBV29-1|TRBJ1-4|NA|few
CSVGQPTNEKLFF
TGCAGCGTAGGACAGCCCACTAATGAAAAACTGTTTTTT
>TRBV18|TRBJ2-1|NA|NA
CASSYEYNEQFF
TGTGCCAGCTCCTACGAGTACAATGAGCAGTTCTTC
>TRBV28|TRBJ1-5|NA|NA
CASKLGGLEQHF
TGTGCCAGCAAACTCGGAGGGCTAGAGCAGCATTTT
>TRBV25-1|TRBJ1-2|TRBD1|NA
CASIHDRVLGYTF
TGTGCCAGCATTCACGACAGGGTGCTCGGCTACACCTTC
>TRBV20-1|TRBJ2-1|TRBD2|NA
CSARDSGRPGNNEQFF
TGCAGTGCTAGAGATAGCGGGAGGCCGGGTAACAATGAGCAGTTCTTC
>TRBV4-1|TRBJ2-7|TRBD1|few
CASSPGYFSGTGDEQYF
TGCGCCAGCAGCCCTGGTTATTTTTCCGGGACAGGGGACGAGCAGTACTTC
>TRBV14|TRBJ2-5|TRBD2|NA
CASSRPSGGAETQYF
TGTGCCAGCAGCCGGCCTAGCGGGGGGGCAGAGACCCAGTACTTC
>TRBV12-3/TRBV12-4|TRBJ2-7|NA|NA
CASSPVRKDEQYF
TGTGCCAGCAGCCCCGTGCGCAAGGACGAGCAGTACTTC
>TRBV2|TRBJ1-2|TRBD1|few
CASGWGQGIPYGYTF
TGTGCCAGCGGGTGGGGACAGGGGATTCCTTATGGCTACACCTTC
>TRBV3-1|TRBJ2-4|NA|NA
CASSHTKAKNIQYF
TGTGCCAGCAGCCATACAAAAGCCAAAAACATTCAGTACTTC
>TRBV7-2|TRBJ2-7|NA|NA
CASSLMGGSYEQYF
TGTGCCAGCAGCTTAATGGGGGGTTCCTACGAGCAGTACTTC
>TRBV27|TRBJ2-7|TRBD2|NA
CASSLGPIKFTSGNSYEQYF
TGTGCCAGCAGTTTAGGCCCAATAAAATTTACTAGCGGCAACTCCTACGAGCAGTACTTC
>TRBV20-1|TRBJ2-7|TRBD2|NA
CSARASGRVYEQYF
TGCAGTGCTAGGGCTAGCGGGAGGGTCTACGAGCAGTACTTC
>TRBV9|TRBJ1-1|NA|NA
CASSESHCEAFF
TGTGCCAGCAGCGAATCGCATTGTGAAGCTTTCTTT
>TRBV20-1|TRBJ2-5|NA|NA
CSARGWGKQETQYF
TGCAGTGCTAGAGGGTGGGGGAAACAAGAGACCCAGTACTTC
>TRBV4-1|TRBJ2-7|TRBD2|NA
CASSPMALAGGDSYEQYF
TGCGCCAGCAGCCCAATGGCACTAGCGGGAGGAGATTCCTACGAGCAGTACTTC
>TRBV7-2|TRBJ1-6|NA|few
CARGDKGRFSPLHF
TGTGCCAGGGGCGATAAAGGGCGTTTTTCACCCCTCCACTTT
>TRBV7-9|TRBJ2-7|NA|NA
CASSLQLTEPSYEQYF
TGTGCCAGCAGCTTACAGTTAACGGAGCCCTCCTACGAGCAGTACTTC
>TRBV6-2/TRBV6-3|TRBJ1-1|NA|NA
CASEGLSTEAFF
TGTGCCAGCGAAGGGCTAAGCACTGAAGCTTTCTTT
>TRBV10-3|TRBJ2-1|TRBD2|NA
CAISSGTSGSGNEQFF
TGTGCCATCAGCTCCGGGACTAGCGGATCGGGGAATGAGCAGTTCTTC
>TRBV3-1|TRBJ2-1|NA|NA
CASSDNRYEQFF
TGTGCCAGCAGCGATAATCGTTATGAGCAGTTCTTC
>TRBV29-1|TRBJ1-6|TRBD1|NA
CSVRDRRNSPLHF
TGCAGCGTACGGGACAGGAGAAATTCACCCCTCCACTTT
>TRBV20-1|TRBJ2-7|TRBD2|NA
CSADGSSGRAYEQYF
TGCAGTGCGGACGGGAGTAGCGGGAGGGCCTACGAGCAGTACTTC
>TRBV2|TRBJ1-4|TRBD1|NA
CASRVGTGYEKLFF
TGTGCCAGCAGGGTCGGGACAGGGTATGAAAAACTGTTTTTT
>TRBV25-1|TRBJ1-6|NA|NA
CASSEFPNSPLHF
TGTGCCAGCAGTGAATTTCCGAATTCACCCCTCCACTTT
>TRBV5-1|TRBJ2-1|NA|few
CASSLEPGWENEQFF
TGCGCCAGCAGCTTGGAACCGGGGTGGGAGAATGAGCAGTTCTTC
>TRBV10-2|TRBJ2-7|NA|NA
CASSVGETPYEQYF
TGCGCCAGCAGTGTAGGGGAGACCCCCTACGAGCAGTACTTC
>TRBV2|TRBJ2-6|NA|few
CASSDGWRANVLTF
TGTGCCAGCAGTGACGGTTGGCGGGCCAACGTCCTGACTTTC
>TRBV4-1|TRBJ2-7|NA|NA
CASSPGNSKLSYEQYF
TGCGCCAGCAGCCCCGGAAACAGCAAGCTTTCCTACGAGCAGTACTTC
>TRBV29-1|TRBJ2-5|NA|many
CSVGLATTVQETQYF
TGCAGCGTTGGGCTGGCTACGACAGTCCAAGAGACCCAGTACTTC
>TRBV6-2/TRBV6-3|TRBJ2-7|TRBD1|NA
CASFPRQGNYEQYF
TGTGCCAGCTTTCCGCGACAGGGGAACTACGAGCAGTACTTC
>TRBV4-1|TRBJ1-2|NA|few
CASSNPTGRDLYGYTF
TGCGCCAGCAGCAATCCCACGGGGCGGGACCTCTATGGCTACACCTTC
>TRBV18|TRBJ2-1|NA|NA
CASSQKREYTYNEQFF
TGTGCCAGCTCACAAAAACGGGAGTACACCTACAATGAGCAGTTCTTC